This TCR beta chain is from a study of response to subunit inactivated influenza vaccine. Findings and limits, study-wide: Each seasonal flu vaccination may recruit only limited new T cells, authors suggested.

Per germline, CDR1 SGHTA and CDR2 FQGNSA. This CDR3 has 14 amino acids. The ends were cut back, 1 base at V and 6 bases at J, with 11 bases in the middle. TCRdb fed the RT-PCR reads into MiXCR, producing one record per CDR3 protein. The sample consists of roughly 500,000 distinct CDR3 sequences, roughly 25% of them appearing once. As for this clonotype: Its target is not known.

This TCR was recovered from a man aged 50-59 years who received an inactivated influenza vaccine. The gene calls are TRBV7-2 and TRBJ2-3; possibly TRBD2 for D (5 bases). Sequenced material: CD4+ T cells sorted from PBMCs, taken 5 to 6 days after vaccination. The CDR3 coding sequence is TGTGCCAGCAGCTTAGGGTCTAGGAGGGATACGCAGTATTTT. Translation gives CASSLGSRRDTQYF. Supplemented by reference TRBV7-2 and TRBJ2-3, the full variable domain reads GAGVSQSPSNKVTEKGKDVELRCDPISGHTALYWYRQSLGQGLEFLIYFQGNSAPDKSGLPSDRFSAERTGGSVSTLTIQRTQQEDSAVYLCASSLGSRRDTQYFGPGTRLTVL.